This is a list of T cell receptor beta chains from one sample in a study of metastatic and nonmetastatic thyroid tumors. TCRdb reassembled clones from the PCR reads with MiXCR. The sample has some 17,000 clones, less than 30% seen once. The material sequenced was adjacent normal tissue. These receptors all stem from a female donor with papillary thyroid cancer or a benign thyroid nodule (not recorded which). Some clones in this sample may be carry-over from other donors' samples. Each CDR3 is given with its conserved first and last residue. A D gene is named only where the DNA matches it firmly. Only some rows state a clone size, as once, few, many or a class for expanded clones.

clone size: .
D gene: TRBD1
V gene: TRBV7-2
J gene: TRBJ2-7
CDR3 protein: CASSRGQGAAYEQYF
CDR3 DNA: TGTGCCAGCAGCCGCGGACAGGGGGCGGCGTACGAGCAGTACTTC

clone size: .
D gene: .
V gene: TRBV20-1
J gene: TRBJ2-7
CDR3 protein: CSASGSRFEQYF
CDR3 DNA: TGCAGTGCTAGCGGGAGTAGGTTCGAGCAGTACTTC

clone size: few
D gene: .
V gene: TRBV27
J gene: TRBJ2-1
CDR3 protein: CASSPHTGGPYNEQFF
CDR3 DNA: TGTGCCAGCAGTCCCCATACGGGGGGCCCCTACAATGAGCAGTTCTTC

clone size: .
D gene: .
V gene: TRBV10-3
J gene: TRBJ2-6
CDR3 protein: CAIRPPADSGANVLTF
CDR3 DNA: TGTGCCATCAGACCTCCCGCGGACTCTGGGGCCAACGTCCTGACTTTC

clone size: few
D gene: .
V gene: TRBV11-1
J gene: TRBJ2-7
CDR3 protein: CASSLGAHGAGGPGGEQYF
CDR3 DNA: TGTGCCAGCAGCTTGGGGGCCCACGGGGCAGGGGGTCCCGGGGGGGAGCAGTACTTC

clone size: few
D gene: TRBD1
V gene: TRBV12-3/TRBV12-4
J gene: TRBJ2-7
CDR3 protein: CASTPGGRGALYEQYF
CDR3 DNA: TGTGCCAGCACCCCAGGGGGACGAGGGGCTCTATACGAGCAGTACTTC

clone size: few
D gene: .
V gene: TRBV19
J gene: TRBJ1-5
CDR3 protein: CASSIDLSRQPQHF
CDR3 DNA: TGTGCCAGTAGTATAGATCTCTCCCGTCAGCCCCAGCATTTT

clone size: few
D gene: .
V gene: TRBV28
J gene: TRBJ2-7
CDR3 protein: CASSSSGILVYEQYF
CDR3 DNA: TGCGCCAGCAGTTCCTCAGGGATACTTGTCTACGAGCAGTACTTC

clone size: .
D gene: .
V gene: TRBV27
J gene: TRBJ2-5
CDR3 protein: CASSLWGSEETQYF
CDR3 DNA: TGTGCCAGCAGTTTATGGGGTAGCGAAGAGACCCAGTACTTC

clone size: .
D gene: TRBD2
V gene: TRBV15
J gene: TRBJ2-1
CDR3 protein: CATSRGREGSYNEQFF
CDR3 DNA: TGTGCCACCAGCAGAGGTCGGGAGGGTTCCTACAATGAGCAGTTCTTC

clone size: few
D gene: TRBD1
V gene: TRBV20-1
J gene: TRBJ2-2
CDR3 protein: CSARRIKQGASGELFF
CDR3 DNA: TGCAGTGCTAGAAGAATTAAACAGGGGGCCAGCGGGGAGCTGTTTTTT

clone size: few
D gene: .
V gene: TRBV27
J gene: TRBJ1-5
CDR3 protein: CASSLIWGRNQPQHF
CDR3 DNA: TGTGCCAGCAGTTTAATTTGGGGACGCAATCAGCCCCAGCATTTT

clone size: .
D gene: .
V gene: TRBV6-1
J gene: TRBJ2-7
CDR3 protein: CASSDPGLLSYEQYF
CDR3 DNA: TGTGCCAGCAGTGATCCGGGACTCCTCTCCTACGAGCAGTACTTC

clone size: .
D gene: .
V gene: TRBV5-5
J gene: TRBJ1-1
CDR3 protein: CASTQGAEAFF
CDR3 DNA: TGTGCCAGCACCCAGGGTGCTGAAGCTTTCTTT

clone size: few
D gene: .
V gene: TRBV6-1
J gene: TRBJ1-5
CDR3 protein: CASSGIYSNQPQHF
CDR3 DNA: TGTGCCAGCAGTGGTATCTATAGCAATCAGCCCCAGCATTTT

clone size: .
D gene: .
V gene: TRBV30
J gene: TRBJ2-2
CDR3 protein: CAWSVTRGTGELFF
CDR3 DNA: TGTGCCTGGAGTGTGACGAGAGGGACCGGGGAGCTGTTTTTT